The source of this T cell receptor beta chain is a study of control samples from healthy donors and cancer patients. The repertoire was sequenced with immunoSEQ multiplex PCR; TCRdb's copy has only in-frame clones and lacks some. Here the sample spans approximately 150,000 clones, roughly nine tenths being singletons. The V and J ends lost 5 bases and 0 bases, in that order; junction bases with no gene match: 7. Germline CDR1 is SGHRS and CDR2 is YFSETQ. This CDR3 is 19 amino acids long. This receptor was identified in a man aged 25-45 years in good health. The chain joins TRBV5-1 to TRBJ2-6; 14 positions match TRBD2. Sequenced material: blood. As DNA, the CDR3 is TGCGCCAGCAGGCCGGGACTAGCGGGGGCCCTCTCTGGGGCCAACGTCCTGACTTTC. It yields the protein CASRPGLAGALSGANVLTF. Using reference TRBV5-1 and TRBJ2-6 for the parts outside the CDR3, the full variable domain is KAGVTQTPRYLIKTRGQQVTLSCSPISGHRSVSWYQQTPGQGLQFLFEYFSETQRNKGNFPGRFSGRQFSNSRSEMNVSTLELGDSALYLCASRPGLAGALSGANVLTFGAGSRLTVL.